Listed below are T cell receptor beta chains from one sample, sequenced in a study of human T cells and chemical hapten exposure. TCRdb reprocessed the 5' RACE reads with MiXCR, giving one entry per CDR3 protein. The sample consists of 110,000 to 150,000 distinct CDR3 sequences, roughly 4% of them appearing once. The receptors shown here come from a female donor in good health. Each CDR3 is given with its conserved first and last residue. A D gene is named only where the DNA matches it firmly. The size entry is marked missing in some rows and otherwise reads once, few, many or a size class.

many,TRBV6-6,TRBJ1-6,-,CASSLVNSPLHF,TGTGCCAGCAGTTTGGTCAATTCACCCCTCCACTTT
-,TRBV28,TRBJ1-4,TRBD1,CASSWDRWKLFF,TGTGCCAGCAGTTGGGACAGGTGGAAACTGTTTTTT
many,TRBV12-3/TRBV12-4,TRBJ1-1,TRBD1,CASREQGSNTEAFF,TGTGCCAGCAGGGAACAGGGGTCTAACACTGAAGCTTTCTTT
few,TRBV20-1,TRBJ2-5,-,CSASRQGGLGTQYF,TGCAGTGCTAGTCGGCAGGGTGGCTTGGGGACCCAGTACTTC
many,TRBV5-1,TRBJ1-1,-,CASSTGTGENTEAFF,TGCGCCAGCAGCACAGGGACGGGGGAGAACACTGAAGCTTTCTTT
many,TRBV29-1,TRBJ2-1,TRBD1,CSVERGQGYNEQFF,TGCAGCGTTGAACGGGGACAGGGGTACAATGAGCAGTTCTTC
many,TRBV29-1,TRBJ2-5,-,CSVEAGEETQYF,TGCAGCGTTGAAGCAGGGGAAGAGACCCAGTACTTC
many,TRBV3-1,TRBJ1-6,-,CASSQGPPSPLHF,TGTGCCAGCAGCCAAGGGCCTCCTTCACCCCTCCACTTT
-,TRBV12-3/TRBV12-4,TRBJ2-2,TRBD2,CAAGGAGGGTGELFF,TGTGCCGCCGGAGGAGCGGGGGGGGGCACCGGGGAGCTGTTTTTT
many,TRBV28,TRBJ1-6,-,CASSLSGRNSPLHF,TGTGCCAGCAGTTTATCAGGAAGAAATTCACCCCTCCACTTT
-,TRBV6-2/TRBV6-3,TRBJ1-4,-,CASSRTTAAKLFF,TGTGCCAGCAGTCGCACGACAGCGGCGAAACTGTTTTTT
many,TRBV20-1,TRBJ1-5,-,CSASDSNQPQHF,TGCAGTGCTTCAGATAGCAATCAGCCCCAGCATTTT
many,TRBV6-2/TRBV6-3,TRBJ1-1,-,CASSFWVDTEAFF,TGTGCCAGCAGTTTCTGGGTAGACACTGAAGCTTTCTTT